The 6 T cell receptor beta chains in this list originate from one sample, sequenced in a study of CD8+CD57+ T cells in acquired aplastic anemia. The study profiled TCR beta VDJ and CDR3 using genomic DNA as template. MiXCR, run by TCRdb on the reads, gives a single entry per CDR3 protein. The sample yields about 190,000 distinct CDR3 sequences, around 59% seen once. Source material: sorted CD4+, CD8+, or CD8+CD57+ T cells (not recorded which) from PBMCs. These receptor sequences come from a human donor in good health, serving as a control.

In this sample, this clonotype turned up a few times. The chain uses TRBV10-3 and TRBJ2-3, with 16 bases aligning to TRBD2. J lost 4 bases, V lost 6 bases, and 1 base had no gene match. Germline CDR1 and CDR2: ENHRY and SYGVKD. The CDR3 runs to 15 residues. The CDR3 DNA follows: TGTGCCATCAGGGGGACTAGCGGGGGGGCAGATACGCAGTATTTT. Translating gives CAIRGTSGGADTQYF.

J is TRBJ1-2 and V is TRBV7-9, with TRBD1 matching over 7 bases. V shed 0 bases and J 8 bases; nucleotides not matched to a gene: 15. Germline CDR1 is SEHNR and CDR2 is FQNEAQ (reference sequence). The CDR3 runs to 17 residues. The CDR3 loop is CASSLASVTGSSNGYTF. CDR3 coding DNA: TGTGCCAGCAGCTTAGCGAGTGTGACAGGGTCGTCCAACGGCTACACCTTC.

The chain employs TRBV25-1 and TRBJ2-1; either TRBD1 or TRBD2 may supply D (5 bases each). This CDR3 is built from 14 residues. The V and J ends lost 1 base and 5 bases respectively, with 9 bases between them. Germline V gene lookup returns CDR1 MGHDK and CDR2 SYGVNS. The CDR3 sequence: CASSESGTHNEQFF. CDR3 DNA sequence: TGTGCCAGCAGTGAATCCGGGACCCACAATGAGCAGTTCTTC.

J is TRBJ2-7 and V is TRBV19; no clear D gene. Germline V gene sequence: CDR1 LNHDA, CDR2 SQIVND (reference sequence). V was trimmed by 2 bases and J by 3 bases, leaving 14 bases between them. This CDR3 comprises 15 residues. Here the CDR3 reads CASSIRPASDYEQYF. The CDR3 nucleotides are TGTGCCAGTAGTATACGGCCAGCCTCGGACTACGAGCAGTACTTC.

As to this clonotype: The junction does not match germline at one end; this may be a read error. The chain uses TRBV10-2 and TRBJ2-7, with 11 bases aligning to TRBD1. This CDR3 comprises 15 residues. Germline values: CDR1 WSHSY, CDR2 SAAADI. CDR3 DNA sequence: TGCGCCAGCAACGCCGGGACAGGGGGATCCTACGAGCAGCACTTC. Translated, it gives CASNAGTGGSYEQHF.

The chain uses TRBV6-6 and TRBJ2-7; 7 positions match TRBD2. The V and J ends lost 0 bases and 5 bases, in that order; junction bases with no gene match: 7. Germline assignment: CDR1 MNHNY and CDR2 SVGAGI (reference sequence). The CDR3 consists of 15 residues. CDR3 sequence: CASSYSNGGNDEQYF. In nucleotides, the CDR3 is TGTGCCAGCAGTTACTCGAACGGGGGGAACGACGAGCAGTACTTC.